This TCR beta chain is drawn from a study of T cell clonality in common variable immunodeficiency. Notes on this clone: The DNA ends 3 residues before the CDR3 does, and the rest of the CDR3 is filled in from the germline J gene.

The assay was immunoSEQ multiplex PCR, and TCRdb's table has in-frame clones only and misses some. The sample contains about 39,000 clones, none occurring once; around 2.6% lies in the top ten. CDR3 length equals 17 residues. Germline CDR1 and CDR2: SGHVS and FQNEAQ. Trimming at V came to 3 bases and at J to 2 bases, leaving 13 bases not matched to a gene. This TCR derives from a person aged 18 to 69 in good health. The V and J genes are TRBV7-8 and TRBJ2-7, with TRBD2 matching 7 bases. Sequenced input: peripheral blood mononuclear cells. The part of the CDR3 DNA that was read is TGTGCCAGCAGCTTTCCGTCGAGCGGGATAGTTACCTACGAG. Translation gives CASSFPSSGIVTYE. The whole CDR3 protein reads CASSFPSSGIVTYEQYF. Combining the CDR3 with reference TRBV7-8 and TRBJ2-7 gives the whole variable domain GAGVSQSPRYKVAKRGQDVALRCDPISGHVSLFWYQQALGQGPEFLTYFQNEAQLDKSGLPSDRFFAERPEGSVSTLKIQRTQQEDSAVYLCASSFPSSGIVTYEQYFGPGTRLTVT.